The clone carrying this T cell receptor (beta chain) was seen at least ten times. Antigen specificity is unknown. The data derive from a study of human T cells and chemical hapten exposure. Across the study: All patients underwent weekly scalp dosing with diphenylcyclopropenone for the full approximately 25-week study. The study's findings and limits: Because all patients had alopecia, their immune responses might differ from healthy ones.

Individual cDNA molecules (in the library) carried attached unique molecular identifiers. TCRdb reprocessed the RACE reads via MiXCR and lists one record per CDR3 protein. This table holds approximately 85,000 distinct CDR3 sequences, 9.5% to 13% found once. Stated time point: patch test 2, 6 weeks after DPC sensitization. As for treatment: therapeutic diphenylcyclopropenone sensitization with weekly scalp DPC. This specimen was whole blood, taken in connection with sensitization to the hapten diphenylcyclopropenone (DPC). This clonotype originated in a woman in her thirties with alopecia areata. Some clones in this sample may be carry-over from other donors' samples.

CDR3 nucleotides: TGTGCCACCAGCCGGGACGGATCCTCTGGAAACACCATATATTTT. Its protein is CATSRDGSSGNTIYF. The chain recombines TRBV6-6 with TRBJ1-3; TRBD1 is a possible D gene (5 bases). V was trimmed by 10 bases and J by 0 bases, leaving 16 bases between them. This CDR3 contains 15 residues. Germline values: CDR1 MNHNY, CDR2 SVGAGI (reference sequence).